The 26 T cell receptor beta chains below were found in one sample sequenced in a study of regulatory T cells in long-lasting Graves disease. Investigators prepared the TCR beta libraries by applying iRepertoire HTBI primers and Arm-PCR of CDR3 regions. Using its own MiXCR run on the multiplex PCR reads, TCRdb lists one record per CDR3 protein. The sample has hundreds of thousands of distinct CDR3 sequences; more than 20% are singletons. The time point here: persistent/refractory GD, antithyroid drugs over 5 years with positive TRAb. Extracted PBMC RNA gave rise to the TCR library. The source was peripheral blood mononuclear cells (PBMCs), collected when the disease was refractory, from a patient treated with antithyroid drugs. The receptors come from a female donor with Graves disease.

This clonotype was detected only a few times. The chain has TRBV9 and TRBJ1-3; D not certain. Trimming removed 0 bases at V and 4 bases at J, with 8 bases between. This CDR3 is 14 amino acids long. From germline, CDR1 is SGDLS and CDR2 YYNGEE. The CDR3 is CASSVDSFGNTIYF. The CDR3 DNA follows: TGTGCCAGCAGCGTAGACAGCTTCGGAAACACCATATATTTT. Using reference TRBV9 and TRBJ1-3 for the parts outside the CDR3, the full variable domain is DSGVTQTPKHLITATGQRVTLRCSPRSGDLSVYWYQQSLDQGLQFLIQYYNGEERAKGNILERFSAQQFPDLHSELNLSSLELGDSALYFCASSVDSFGNTIYFGEGSWLTVV.

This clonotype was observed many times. The CDR3 bases are TGCAGTGCTAGCTACGGTTTTGATCGACAGAATGAAAAACTGTTTTTT. Residues: CSASYGFDRQNEKLFF. J is TRBJ1-4 and V is TRBV20-1; TRBD1 might be the D (5 bases). The CDR3 sequence is 16 residues long. The V and J ends lost 3 bases and 5 bases respectively, with 19 bases between them. In germline, CDR1 is DFQATT, CDR2 SNEGSKA (reference sequence).

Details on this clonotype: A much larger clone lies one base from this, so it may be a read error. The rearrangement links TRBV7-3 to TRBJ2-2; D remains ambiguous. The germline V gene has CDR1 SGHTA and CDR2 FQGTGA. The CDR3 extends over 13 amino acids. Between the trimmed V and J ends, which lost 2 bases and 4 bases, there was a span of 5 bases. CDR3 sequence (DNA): TGTGCCAGCAGCTTATGGCCCACCGGGGAGCTGTTTTTT. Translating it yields CASSLWPTGELFF. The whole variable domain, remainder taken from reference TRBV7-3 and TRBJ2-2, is GAGVSQTPSNKVTEKGKYVELRCDPISGHTALYWYRQSLGQGPEFLIYFQGTGAADDSGLPNDRFFAVRPEGSVSTLKIQRTERGDSAVYLCASSLWPTGELFFGEGSRLTVL.

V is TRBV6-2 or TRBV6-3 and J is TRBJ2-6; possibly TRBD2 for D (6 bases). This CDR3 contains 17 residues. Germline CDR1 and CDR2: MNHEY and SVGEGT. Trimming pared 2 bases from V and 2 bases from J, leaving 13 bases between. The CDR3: CASSYRVAGTGANVLTF. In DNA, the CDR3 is TGTGCCAGCAGTTACCGGGTGGCGGGGACTGGGGCCAACGTCCTGACTTTC.

The CDR3 protein is CASSLAESTEAFF. The CDR3 DNA follows: TGTGCCAGCAGCTTAGCGGAGAGCACTGAAGCTTTCTTT. The chain joins TRBV7-2 to TRBJ1-1; D ambiguous. This CDR3 comprises 13 residues. Germline V gene lookup returns CDR1 SGHTA and CDR2 FQGNSA. V gave up 0 bases and J gave up 4 bases, with 6 bases separating them.

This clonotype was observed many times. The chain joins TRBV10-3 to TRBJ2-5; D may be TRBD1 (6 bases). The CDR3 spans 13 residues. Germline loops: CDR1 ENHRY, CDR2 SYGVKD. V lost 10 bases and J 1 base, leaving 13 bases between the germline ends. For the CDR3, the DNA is TGTGCCACCCTCGAGGACAGCCAAGAGACCCAGTACTTC. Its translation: CATLEDSQETQYF.

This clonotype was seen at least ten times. The CDR3 region has the DNA TGCAGTGCTATACCGGGACTAGCGGGACAAGAGACCCAGTACTTC. Translating it yields CSAIPGLAGQETQYF. The chain uses TRBV20-1 and TRBJ2-5, with 13 bases that match TRBD2. The trim removed 4 bases at V and 2 bases at J, leaving 4 bases unmatched. CDR1 and CDR2 from the germline V gene are DFQATT and SNEGSKA (reference sequence). This CDR3 comprises 15 residues.

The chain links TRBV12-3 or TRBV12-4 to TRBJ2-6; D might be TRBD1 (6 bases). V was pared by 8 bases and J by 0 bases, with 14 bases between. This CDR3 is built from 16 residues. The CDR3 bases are TGTGCCAGCGGACTCACAGGGAGCTCTGGGGCCAACGTCCTGACTTTC. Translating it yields CASGLTGSSGANVLTF.

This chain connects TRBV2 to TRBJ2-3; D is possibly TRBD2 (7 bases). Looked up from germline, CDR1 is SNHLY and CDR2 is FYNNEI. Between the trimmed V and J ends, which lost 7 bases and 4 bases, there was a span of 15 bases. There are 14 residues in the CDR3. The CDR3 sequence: CASNPRGGADTQYF. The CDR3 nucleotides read TGTGCCAGCAACCCGCGAGGGGGGGCAGATACGCAGTATTTT.

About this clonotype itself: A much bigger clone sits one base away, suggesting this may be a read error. The DNA for the CDR3 is TGTGCCAGCAGCTCTAGCGGGGGAGTGTACGAGCAGTACTTC. Translation: CASSSSGGVYEQYF. This chain joins TRBV12-3 or TRBV12-4 and TRBJ2-7; 10 bases fit TRBD2. V was pared by 6 bases and J by 4 bases, with 6 bases of the junction left unmatched. This CDR3 is 14 amino acids long.

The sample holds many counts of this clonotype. The CDR3: CASSYGQGYTEAFF. Here the CDR3 DNA reads TGTGCCAGCAGTTACGGGCAGGGGTACACTGAAGCTTTCTTT. V gene TRBV6-2 or TRBV6-3 combines with J gene TRBJ1-1; D may be TRBD1 (6 bases). The CDR3 sequence is 14 residues long. In germline, CDR1 is MNHEY, CDR2 SVGEGT. Trimming removed 2 bases from V and 3 bases from J, with 10 bases in between.

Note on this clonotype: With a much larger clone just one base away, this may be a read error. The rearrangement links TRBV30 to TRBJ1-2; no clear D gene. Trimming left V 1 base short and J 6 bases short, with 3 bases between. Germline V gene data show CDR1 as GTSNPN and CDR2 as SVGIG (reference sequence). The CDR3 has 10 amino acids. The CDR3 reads CAWSGDGYTF. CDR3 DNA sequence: TGTGCCTGGAGTGGGGATGGCTACACCTTC.

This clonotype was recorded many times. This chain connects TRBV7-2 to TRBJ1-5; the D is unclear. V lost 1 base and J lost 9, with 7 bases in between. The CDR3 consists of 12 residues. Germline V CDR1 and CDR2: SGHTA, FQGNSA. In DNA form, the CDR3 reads TGTGCCAGCAGCTTAGAGGCAGGGCCCCAGCATTTT. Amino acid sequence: CASSLEAGPQHF.

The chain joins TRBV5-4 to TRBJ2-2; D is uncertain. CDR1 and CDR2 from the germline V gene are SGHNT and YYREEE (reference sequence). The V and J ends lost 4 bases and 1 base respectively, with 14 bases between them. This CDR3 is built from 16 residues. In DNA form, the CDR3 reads TGTGCCAGCAGCCCCGCTGTAATCCGGAACACCGGGGAGCTGTTTTTT. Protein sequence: CASSPAVIRNTGELFF.

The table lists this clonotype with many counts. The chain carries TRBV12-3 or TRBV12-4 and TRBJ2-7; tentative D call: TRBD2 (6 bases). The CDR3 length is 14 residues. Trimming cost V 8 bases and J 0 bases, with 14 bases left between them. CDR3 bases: TGTGCCAGCTCCGCCGGAGGGGACTCCTACGAGCAGTACTTC. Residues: CASSAGGDSYEQYF.

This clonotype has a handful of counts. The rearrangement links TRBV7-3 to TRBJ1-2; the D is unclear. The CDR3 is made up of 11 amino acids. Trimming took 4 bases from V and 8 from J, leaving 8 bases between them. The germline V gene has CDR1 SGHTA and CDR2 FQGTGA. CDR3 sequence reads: CASSSDWGYTF. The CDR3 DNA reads TGTGCCAGCAGCTCGGATTGGGGCTACACCTTC.

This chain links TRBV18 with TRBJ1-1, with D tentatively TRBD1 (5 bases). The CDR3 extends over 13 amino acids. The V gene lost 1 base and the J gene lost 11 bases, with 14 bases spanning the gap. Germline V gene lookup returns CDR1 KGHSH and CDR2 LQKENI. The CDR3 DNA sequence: TGTGCCAGCTCACCACGCGATGGGGCCCGGGCTTTCTTT. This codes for CASSPRDGARAFF.

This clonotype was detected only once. The CDR3 sequence: CASSFTTGANTEAFF. CDR3 DNA sequence: TGCGCCAGCAGCTTCACAACAGGGGCGAACACTGAAGCTTTCTTT. The rearrangement uses TRBV5-1 and TRBJ1-1; TRBD1 aligns across 7 bases. Germline V CDR1 and CDR2: SGHRS, YFSETQ. This CDR3 contains 15 residues. V shed 2 bases and J 1 base; nucleotides not matched to a gene: 5.

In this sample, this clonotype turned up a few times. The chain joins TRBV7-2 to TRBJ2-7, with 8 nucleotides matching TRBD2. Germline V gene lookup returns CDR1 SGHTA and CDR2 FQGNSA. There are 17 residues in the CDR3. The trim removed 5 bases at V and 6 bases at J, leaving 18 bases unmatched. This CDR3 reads CASSTIGSGAPKVEQYF. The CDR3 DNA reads TGTGCCAGCAGCACCATTGGTAGCGGGGCTCCGAAAGTCGAGCAGTACTTC.

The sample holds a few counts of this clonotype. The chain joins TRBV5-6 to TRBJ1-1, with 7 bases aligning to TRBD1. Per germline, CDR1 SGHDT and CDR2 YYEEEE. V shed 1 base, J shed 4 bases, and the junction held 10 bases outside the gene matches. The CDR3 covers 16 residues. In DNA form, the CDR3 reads TGTGCCAGCAGCTTGCGATACAGGGGTGAGAGCACTGAAGCTTTCTTT. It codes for CASSLRYRGESTEAFF.

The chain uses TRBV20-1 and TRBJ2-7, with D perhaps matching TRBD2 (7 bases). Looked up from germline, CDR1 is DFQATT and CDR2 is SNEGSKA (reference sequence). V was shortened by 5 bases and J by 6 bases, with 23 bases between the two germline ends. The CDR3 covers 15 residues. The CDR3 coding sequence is TGCAGTGCTCAGGGGTTAGCGGGTCCTTTGGGCGAGCAGTACTTC. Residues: CSAQGLAGPLGEQYF.

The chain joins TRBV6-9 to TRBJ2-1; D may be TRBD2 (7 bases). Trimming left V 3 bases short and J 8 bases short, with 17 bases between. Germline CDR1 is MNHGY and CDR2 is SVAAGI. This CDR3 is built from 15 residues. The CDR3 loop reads CASSYQAGGGDEQFF. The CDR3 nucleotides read TGTGCCAGCAGTTACCAGGCCGGAGGGGGGGATGAGCAGTTCTTC.

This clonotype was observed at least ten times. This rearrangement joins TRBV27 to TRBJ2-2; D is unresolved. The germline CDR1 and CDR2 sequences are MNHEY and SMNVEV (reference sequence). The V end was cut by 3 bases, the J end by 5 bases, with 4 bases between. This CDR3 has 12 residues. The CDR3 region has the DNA TGTGCCAGCAGTTTTGGGACCGGGGAGCTGTTTTTT. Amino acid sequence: CASSFGTGELFF.

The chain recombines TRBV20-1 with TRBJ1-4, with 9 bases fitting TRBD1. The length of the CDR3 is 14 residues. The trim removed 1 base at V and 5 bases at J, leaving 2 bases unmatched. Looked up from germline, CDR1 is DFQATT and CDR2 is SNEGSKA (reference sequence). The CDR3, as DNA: TGCAGTGCTAGAGCGGGACAGGGAAATGAAAAACTGTTTTTT. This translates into CSARAGQGNEKLFF.

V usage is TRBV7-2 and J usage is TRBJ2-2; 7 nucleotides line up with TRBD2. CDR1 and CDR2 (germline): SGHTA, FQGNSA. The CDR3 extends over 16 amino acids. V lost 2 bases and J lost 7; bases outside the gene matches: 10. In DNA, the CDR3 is TGTGCCAGCAGCTTATACACCGGGACTAAGTTCGGGGAGCTGTTTTTT. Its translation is CASSLYTGTKFGELFF.

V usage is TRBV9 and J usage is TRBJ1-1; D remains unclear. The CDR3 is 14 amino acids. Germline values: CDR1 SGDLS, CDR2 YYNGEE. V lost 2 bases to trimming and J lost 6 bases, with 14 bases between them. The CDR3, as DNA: TGTGCCAGCAGCGTCCTTGCCGGCACCCCTGAAGCTTTCTTT. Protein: CASSVLAGTPEAFF.